This T cell receptor (beta chain) was captured by sequencing in a study of T cells in Graves' hyperthyroidism and ophthalmopathy. Findings and limits, study-wide: The model's output predicted ophthalmopathy at a median of roughly 6 months prior to onset. Ophthalmopathy and stable hyperthyroidism were separated by a 13 V-J model.

From germline, CDR1 is SGHTA and CDR2 FQGNSA. V was clipped by 1 base and J by 1 base, with 10 bases between them. The CDR3 has 15 residues. Patients were excluded for uncontrolled infection, other autoimmune disease, pregnancy or lactation. A few counts support this clonotype. Its antigen remains unknown. TCR beta CDR3 region amplification was performed from RNA transcripts. The primer set for the first-round RT-PCR of the TCR CDR3 was HTBI. TCRdb itself ran the multiplex PCR reads through MiXCR, one entry per CDR3 protein. Of around 500,000 distinct CDR3 sequences listed, 15% to 20% were seen once; the top ten hold approximately 32%.

Sequencing was carried out using blood. The clonotype was recovered from a woman aged 25 to 39 with Graves' ophthalmopathy. The chain recombines TRBV7-2 with TRBJ1-2; a weak D match, TRBD1 (5 bases). CDR3 sequence reads: CASSLGGGGNYGYTF. DNA for the CDR3: TGTGCCAGCAGCTTAGGGGGCGGGGGTAACTATGGCTACACCTTC.